This note documents a single T cell receptor beta chain sequence. The data stem from a study of blood T cell repertoires in COVID-19. Measured with immunoSEQ multiplex PCR; TCRdb has only the in-frame clones, and not every one. Among approximately 280,000 clones, around 87% were seen once, and the ten largest hold roughly 1.9%. Sequencing was carried out using peripheral blood. This sequence originates from a woman between 25 and 40 years old who had recovered from COVID-19.

CDR3 sequence (DNA): TGTGCCAGTAGTTACGACAGCCTATATGGCTACACCTTC. Its protein is CASSYDSLYGYTF. The chain recombines TRBV19 with TRBJ1-2; possible D gene TRBD1, 5 bases. The germline CDR1 and CDR2 sequences are LNHDA and SQIVND (reference sequence). V lost 5 bases and J 5 bases, leaving 12 bases between the germline ends. The CDR3 is 13 residues long.